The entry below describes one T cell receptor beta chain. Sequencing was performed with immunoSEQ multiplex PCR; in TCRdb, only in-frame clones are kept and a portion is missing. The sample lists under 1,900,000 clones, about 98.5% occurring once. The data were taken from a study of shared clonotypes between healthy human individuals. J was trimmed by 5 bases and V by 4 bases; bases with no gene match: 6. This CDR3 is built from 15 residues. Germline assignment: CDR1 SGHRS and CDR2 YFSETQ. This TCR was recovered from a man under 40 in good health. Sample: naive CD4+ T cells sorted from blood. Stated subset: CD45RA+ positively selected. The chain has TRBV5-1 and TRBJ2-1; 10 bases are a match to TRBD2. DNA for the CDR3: TGCGCCAGCAGCCCCGGGACTAGCGTAAACAATGAGCAGTTCTTC. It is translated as CASSPGTSVNNEQFF.